Each of the 21 T cell receptor beta chains below was sequenced from the same sample in a study of cytomegalovirus exposure and HLA in healthy donors. PCR amplification relied on 60 Vbeta primers (plus 13 Jbeta primers). Libraries were prepared by immunoSEQ multiplex PCR; TCRdb keeps only in-frame clonotypes and omits some of them. In the table there are 65,000 to 90,000 clones, about 74% of which are singletons. The specimen sequenced was PBMCs. Receptors originate from a man in his forties or fifties in good health and CMV-seronegative.

The chain has TRBV7-9 and TRBJ1-2, with D unresolved. The CDR3 is made up of 17 amino acids. Trimming took 4 bases from V and 3 from J, leaving 21 bases between them. The V gene's germline CDR1 is SEHNR and CDR2 FQNEAQ (reference sequence). DNA of the CDR3: TGTGCCAGCAGCTCCCTCATCCGGAGTCCACGCGACTATGGCTACACCTTC. It yields the protein CASSSLIRSPRDYGYTF.

The chain recombines TRBV6-5 with TRBJ2-7, with 7 bases that match TRBD1. V was pared by 5 bases and J by 0 bases, with 4 bases of the junction left unmatched. Germline V gene data show CDR1 as MNHEY and CDR2 as SVGAGI. This CDR3 is built from 14 residues. CDR3 in DNA: TGTGCCAGCAGTGAAGGGGACAGCTCCTACGAGCAGTACTTC. Translating gives CASSEGDSSYEQYF.

The rearrangement links TRBV30 to TRBJ2-1; D unresolved. V dropped 2 bases and J dropped 4 bases, with 6 bases sitting between them. Per germline, CDR1 GTSNPN and CDR2 SVGIG (reference sequence). The CDR3 has 12 residues. CDR3 sequence: CAWSLTYNEQFF. The CDR3 bases are TGTGCCTGGAGTCTTACTTACAATGAGCAGTTCTTC.

In this sample, this clone turned up once. The rearrangement uses TRBV7-8 and TRBJ1-1; no clear D gene. Germline assignment: CDR1 SGHVS and CDR2 FQNEAQ. V gave up 4 bases and J gave up 0 bases, with 24 bases separating them. CDR3 length equals 19 residues. The CDR3 DNA reads TGTGCCAGCAGCTCGACATCCCAGCGGTGGCAGAACATGAACACTGAAGCTTTCTTT. It yields the protein CASSSTSQRWQNMNTEAFF.

V and J are TRBV4-3 and TRBJ1-2; D gene ambiguous. V lost 0 bases and J 7 bases, leaving 18 bases between the germline ends. CDR3 length equals 16 residues. Germline V CDR1 and CDR2: LGHNA, YSLEER. CDR3 nucleotides: TGCGCCAGCAGCCAAGATCTCCCCAATCTTAAGAGTGGCTACACCTTC. Its protein product is CASSQDLPNLKSGYTF.

V is TRBV11-2 and J is TRBJ1-2, with D perhaps matching TRBD1 (6 bases). The germline V and J ends were trimmed by 4 bases and 0 bases, with 12 bases remaining between them. This CDR3 contains 15 residues. CDR1 SGHAT and CDR2 FQNNGV come from the germline V gene. The CDR3 is CASSSRTDPNYGYTF. CDR3 nucleotides: TGTGCCAGCAGCTCGCGGACAGATCCTAACTATGGCTACACCTTC.

The chain joins TRBV5-6 to TRBJ2-7; D possibly corresponds to TRBD1 (6 bases). V lost 6 bases, J lost 2 bases, and 18 bases lay in between. From germline, CDR1 is SGHDT and CDR2 YYEEEE. The CDR3 is made up of 15 amino acids. Here the CDR3 reads CASKSFGDTTYEQYF. The CDR3 DNA follows: TGTGCCAGCAAATCTTTTGGGGACACCACCTACGAGCAGTACTTC.

The chain is built from TRBV28 and TRBJ1-2; tentatively, D is TRBD1 (5 bases). V lost 4 bases to trimming and J lost 6 bases, with 18 bases between them. In germline, CDR1 is MDHEN, CDR2 SYDVKM. This CDR3 is built from 15 residues. Here the CDR3 DNA reads TGTGCCAGCAGTTCGGACGGGGGGAAAGGGAATGGCTACACCTTC. It yields the protein CASSSDGGKGNGYTF.

This clone appeared a few times. The chain carries TRBV23-1 and TRBJ1-5; the match to TRBD1 covers 8 bases. TRBV23-1 is treated as an ORF (open reading frame) with a function not yet certain. This CDR3 has 17 residues. V lost 6 bases, J lost 0 bases, and 10 bases stayed unmatched. The CDR3 is CASRAGQGVNSNQPQHF. The DNA for the CDR3 is TGCGCCAGCAGAGCCGGACAGGGCGTTAATAGCAATCAGCCCCAGCATTTT.

The chain uses TRBV4-3 and TRBJ2-1, with 12 bases identical to TRBD1. The ends lost 4 bases at V and 8 bases at J; junction bases unmatched: 15. This CDR3 has 18 amino acids. Germline V gene data show CDR1 as LGHNA and CDR2 as YSLEER. CDR3 nucleotides: TGCGCCAGCAGCCGCCAACCCCCGGGACAGGGGGCTAAGGATGAGCAGTTCTTC. Translated: CASSRQPPGQGAKDEQFF.

This clone is termed medium-sized. This CDR3 reads CASSQDPTSVLGQFF. The CDR3 DNA sequence: TGCGCCAGCAGCCAAGATCCAACTAGCGTTTTGGGGCAGTTCTTC. This chain joins TRBV4-1 and TRBJ2-1; 7 nucleotides agree with TRBD2. This CDR3 region has 15 residues. Losses at the gene ends were 0 bases for V and 12 bases for J; bases not matched to a gene: 11. CDR1 and CDR2 (germline): MGHRA, YSYEKL.

This clone was counted between two and nine times. The V and J genes are TRBV28 and TRBJ1-2, with a possible D match to TRBD1 (5 bases). Looked up from germline, CDR1 is MDHEN and CDR2 is SYDVKM. V lost 5 bases to trimming and J lost 5 bases, with 15 bases between them. The CDR3 length is 14 residues. The CDR3 spells CASSPGAAPYGYTF. The DNA for the CDR3 is TGTGCCAGCAGTCCTGGGGCGGCTCCTTATGGCTACACCTTC.

Here the CDR3 reads CASRGTGVGNQPQHF. The CDR3 coding sequence is TGTGCCAGCAGGGGCACAGGGGTGGGCAATCAGCCCCAGCATTTT. V gene TRBV2 combines with J gene TRBJ1-5; 7 positions match TRBD1. Trimming removed 6 bases from V and 2 bases from J; junction bases left unmatched: 7. This CDR3 is 15 amino acids long. Per the germline V gene, CDR1 is SNHLY and CDR2 is FYNNEI.

This clone has more than one count but fewer than ten. The sample holds other DNA sequences that translate to the same CDR3. The chain is built from TRBV18 and TRBJ2-7; a possible D gene is TRBD1 (5 bases). V shed 4 bases and J shed 3 bases, with 10 bases lying between them. This CDR3 has 13 amino acids. Germline values: CDR1 KGHSH, CDR2 LQKENI. CDR3 sequence reads: CASSLQEIYEQYF. The CDR3 DNA reads as TGTGCCAGCTCACTACAGGAGATCTACGAGCAGTACTTC.

V usage is TRBV2 and J usage is TRBJ1-5; 8 nucleotides match TRBD1. CDR3 length equals 17 residues. Per the germline V gene, CDR1 is SNHLY and CDR2 is FYNNEI. V gave up 4 bases and J gave up 2 bases; unmatched junction bases: 10. The CDR3 here is CASSVGQGAAGNQPQHF. As DNA, the CDR3 is TGTGCCAGCAGTGTTGGGCAGGGGGCCGCGGGCAATCAGCCCCAGCATTTT.

The chain couples TRBV7-2 to TRBJ1-4; 8 nucleotides agree with TRBD1. The junction had 7 bases not matched to a gene; V was cut back by 4 bases and J by 3 bases. Germline V gives CDR1 SGHTA, CDR2 FQGNSA. The CDR3 totals 16 residues. CDR3: CASSSGQGFANEKLFF. The DNA of the CDR3 is TGTGCCAGCAGCTCCGGACAGGGATTCGCTAATGAAAAACTGTTTTTT.

J is TRBJ2-7 and V is TRBV28; 7 positions agree with TRBD1. The V and J ends lost 3 bases and 3 bases, in that order; junction bases with no gene match: 5. Germline V gene lookup returns CDR1 MDHEN and CDR2 SYDVKM. The CDR3 is 14 amino acids. In DNA, the CDR3 is TGTGCCAGCAGTTTGAGAGGGGGCAGCTACGAGCAGTACTTC. This gives the protein CASSLRGGSYEQYF.

This clone was recorded a few times. CDR3 sequence reads: CAISSDRGGQPQHF. In DNA form, the CDR3 reads TGTGCCATCAGTTCCGACAGGGGAGGACAGCCCCAGCATTTT. This chain uses TRBV10-3 with TRBJ1-5, with TRBD1 matching over 8 bases. V was clipped by 5 bases and J by 7 bases; unmatched bases: 7. The CDR3 contains 14 residues. In germline, CDR1 is ENHRY, CDR2 SYGVKD.

The chain couples TRBV5-1 to TRBJ2-1, with TRBD2 identical over 9 bases. V lost 2 bases and J lost 7; bases outside the gene matches: 1. From germline, CDR1 is SGHRS and CDR2 YFSETQ. The CDR3 is 13 residues long. CDR3 nucleotides: TGCGCCAGCAGCTTTGGACTAGCGAATGAGCAGTTCTTC. This gives the protein CASSFGLANEQFF.

The chain combines TRBV30 with TRBJ1-2; no clear D gene. The CDR3 runs to 19 residues. Per germline, CDR1 GTSNPN and CDR2 SVGIG (reference sequence). Trimming removed 4 bases at V and 1 base at J, with 28 bases between. The CDR3 nucleotides are TGTGCCTGGACTTGGAGGAGGTTTGCTGCTTCATCCTTTAACTATGGCTACACCTTC. It specifies CAWTWRRFAASSFNYGYTF.

The CDR3 coding sequence is TGTGCCAGCAGTTTATTTTCAGGGGGCAGATACGAGCAGTACTTC. Encoded protein: CASSLFSGGRYEQYF. The chain joins TRBV28 to TRBJ2-7; 8 nucleotides match TRBD1. There are 15 residues in the CDR3. V was pared by 1 base and J by 4 bases, with 6 bases of the junction left unmatched. Germline CDR1 and CDR2: MDHEN and SYDVKM.